Included here is one T cell receptor (beta chain) sequence, with context. Its cognate antigen is unknown. Systemic immunosuppression or a history of autoimmune disease excluded patients. The V gene end was trimmed by 6 bases and the J gene end by 5 bases; junction bases not matched to a gene: 11. The CDR3 is 16 amino acids. Germline V gene data show CDR1 as SNHLY and CDR2 as FYNNEI. Produced via immunoSEQ multiplex PCR; TCRdb's table is partial and in-frame only. The sample has roughly 72,000 clones; 94% are singletons. The record originates from a study of OX40 agonist ivuxolimab in advanced cancers. Study-wide findings and caveats: At 0.1 to 3.0 mg/kg and by week 6, CD4+ and CD8+ T cells in the blood had expanded clonally. Mean expanded clone counts were higher in CD8+ than CD4+ T cells.

This clonotype was sampled from an adult with an advanced solid tumor such as melanoma, head and neck, liver or kidney cancer. The V call is TRBV2, the J call TRBJ2-7; 12 nucleotides agree with TRBD1. The specimen comprised CD4+ or CD8+ T cells sorted from blood, sampled in a trial of the OX40 agonist ivuxolimab. The CDR3 protein is CASRSPLGQGAHEQYF. CDR3 bases: TGTGCCAGCAGATCCCCCTTGGGACAGGGGGCTCACGAGCAGTACTTC.